This TCR beta chain came from a study of radiation and T cells in renal cell carcinoma. Findings and caveats of the study: In nephrectomy-only tumors, top 100 clonotypes averaged approximately 40%, versus around 50% irradiated.

This CDR3 contains 15 residues. CDR1 LNHDA and CDR2 SQIVND come from the germline V gene (reference sequence). J lost 2 bases, V lost 4 bases, and 5 bases had no gene match. Points on this clone: Its antigen is unidentified.

Data came from immunoSEQ multiplex PCR; TCRdb stores just in-frame clones and leaves some out. The data hold over 10,000 clones, with 60% to 75% observed a single time. Treatment indicated: treatment-naive control, cytoreductive nephrectomy. Clear cell pathology was present in this patient's renal cell carcinoma. Control tumors came from a few females and 11 males, aged 40 to 82. The sequence came from a woman of 80 years or more with renal cell carcinoma. Material: tumor tissue, obtained from a patient whose treatment was nephrectomy without radiotherapy. J is TRBJ1-1 and V is TRBV19; 9 bases fit TRBD1. The CDR3, as DNA: TGTGCCAGTAGTACTCGGACAGGGGCTAACACTGAAGCTTTCTTT. Its translation: CASSTRTGANTEAFF.